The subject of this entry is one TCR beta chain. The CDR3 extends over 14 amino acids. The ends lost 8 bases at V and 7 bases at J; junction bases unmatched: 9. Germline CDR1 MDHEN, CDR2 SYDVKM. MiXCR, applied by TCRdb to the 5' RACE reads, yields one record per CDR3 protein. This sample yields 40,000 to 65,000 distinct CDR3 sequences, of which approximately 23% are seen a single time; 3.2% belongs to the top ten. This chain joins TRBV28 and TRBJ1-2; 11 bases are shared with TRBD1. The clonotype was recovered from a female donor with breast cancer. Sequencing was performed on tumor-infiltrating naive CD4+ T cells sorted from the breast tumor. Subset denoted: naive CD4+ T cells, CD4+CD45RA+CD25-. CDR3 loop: CASQERTGGRGYTF. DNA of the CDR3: TGTGCCAGCCAAGAGAGGACAGGGGGCCGTGGCTACACCTTC.